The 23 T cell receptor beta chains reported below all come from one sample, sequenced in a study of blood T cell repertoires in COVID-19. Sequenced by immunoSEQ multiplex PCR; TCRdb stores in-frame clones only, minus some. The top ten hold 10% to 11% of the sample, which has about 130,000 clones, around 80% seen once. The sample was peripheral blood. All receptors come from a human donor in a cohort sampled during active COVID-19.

The CDR3 loop is CASTPWEGRGTEAFF. DNA for the CDR3: TGTGCCAGTACCCCGTGGGAGGGGAGGGGCACTGAAGCTTTCTTT. The chain is built from TRBV19 and TRBJ1-1; maybe TRBD1 (5 bases). Germline V CDR1 and CDR2: LNHDA, SQIVND (reference sequence). This CDR3 contains 15 residues. With 7 bases removed from V and 4 bases from J, the gap between germline ends came to 19 bases.

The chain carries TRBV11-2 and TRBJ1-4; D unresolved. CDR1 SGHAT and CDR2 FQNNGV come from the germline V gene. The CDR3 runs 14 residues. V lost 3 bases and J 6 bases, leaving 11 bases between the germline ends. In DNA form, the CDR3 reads TGTGCCAGCAGCTTGTGGCAGGACTATGAAAAACTGTTTTTT. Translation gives CASSLWQDYEKLFF.

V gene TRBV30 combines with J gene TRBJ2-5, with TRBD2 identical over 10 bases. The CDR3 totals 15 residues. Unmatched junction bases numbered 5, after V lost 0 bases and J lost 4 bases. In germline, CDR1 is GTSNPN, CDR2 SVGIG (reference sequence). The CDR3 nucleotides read TGTGCCTGGAGTGTACGCGCTAGCGGGGGAGAGACCCAGTACTTC. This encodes CAWSVRASGGETQYF. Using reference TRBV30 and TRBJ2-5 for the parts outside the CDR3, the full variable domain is SQTIHQWPATLVQPVGSPLSLECTVEGTSNPNLYWYRQAAGRGLQLLFYSVGIGQISSEVPQNLSASRPQDRQFILSSKKLLLSDSGFYLCAWSVRASGGETQYFGPGTRLLVL.

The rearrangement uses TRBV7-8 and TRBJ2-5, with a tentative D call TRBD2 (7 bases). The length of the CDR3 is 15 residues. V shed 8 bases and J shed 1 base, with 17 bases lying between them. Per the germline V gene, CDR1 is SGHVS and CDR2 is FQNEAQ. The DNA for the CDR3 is TGTGCCAGCCCGCCTCCCGGGGGGCTCCAAGAGACCCAGTACTTC. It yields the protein CASPPPGGLQETQYF. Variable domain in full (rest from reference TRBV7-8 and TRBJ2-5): GAGVSQSPRYKVAKRGQDVALRCDPISGHVSLFWYQQALGQGPEFLTYFQNEAQLDKSGLPSDRFFAERPEGSVSTLKIQRTQQEDSAVYLCASPPPGGLQETQYFGPGTRLLVL.

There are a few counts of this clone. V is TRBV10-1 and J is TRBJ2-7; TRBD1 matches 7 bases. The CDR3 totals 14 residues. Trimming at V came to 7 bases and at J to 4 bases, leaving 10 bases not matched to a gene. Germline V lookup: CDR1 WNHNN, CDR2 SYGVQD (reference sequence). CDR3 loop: CASNSPGQSYEQYF. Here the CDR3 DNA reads TGCGCCAGCAATTCTCCGGGACAGAGTTACGAGCAGTACTTC.

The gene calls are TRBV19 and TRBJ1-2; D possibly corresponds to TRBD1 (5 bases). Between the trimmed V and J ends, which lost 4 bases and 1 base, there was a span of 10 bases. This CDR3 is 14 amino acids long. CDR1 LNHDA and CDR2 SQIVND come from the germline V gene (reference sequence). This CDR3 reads CASSTGTINYGYTF. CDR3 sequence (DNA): TGTGCCAGTAGTACGGGGACTATTAACTATGGCTACACCTTC.

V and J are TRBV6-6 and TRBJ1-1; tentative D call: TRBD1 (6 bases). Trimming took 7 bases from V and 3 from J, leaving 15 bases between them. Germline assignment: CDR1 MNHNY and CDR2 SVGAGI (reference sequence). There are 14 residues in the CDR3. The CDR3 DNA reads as TGTGCCAGCAATCACTTACAGGGAGACACTGAAGCTTTCTTT. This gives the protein CASNHLQGDTEAFF.

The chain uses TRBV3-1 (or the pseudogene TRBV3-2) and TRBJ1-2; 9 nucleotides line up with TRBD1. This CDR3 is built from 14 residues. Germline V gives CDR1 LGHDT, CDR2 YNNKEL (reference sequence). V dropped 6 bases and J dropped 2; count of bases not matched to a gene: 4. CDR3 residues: CASRRGQGNYGYTF. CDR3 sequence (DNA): TGTGCCAGCAGACGTGGACAGGGGAACTATGGCTACACCTTC.

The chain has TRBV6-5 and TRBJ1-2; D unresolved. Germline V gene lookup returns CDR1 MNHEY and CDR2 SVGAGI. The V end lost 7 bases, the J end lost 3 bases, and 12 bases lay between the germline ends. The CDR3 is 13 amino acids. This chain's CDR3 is CASKVGEDYGYTF. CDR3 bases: TGTGCCAGCAAGGTCGGGGAGGACTATGGCTACACCTTC.

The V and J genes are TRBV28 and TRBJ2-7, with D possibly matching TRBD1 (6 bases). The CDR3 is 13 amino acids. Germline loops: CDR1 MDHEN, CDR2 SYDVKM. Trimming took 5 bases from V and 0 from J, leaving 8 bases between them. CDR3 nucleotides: TGTGCCAGCAGTCGGGACAACTCCTACGAGCAGTACTTC. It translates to CASSRDNSYEQYF.

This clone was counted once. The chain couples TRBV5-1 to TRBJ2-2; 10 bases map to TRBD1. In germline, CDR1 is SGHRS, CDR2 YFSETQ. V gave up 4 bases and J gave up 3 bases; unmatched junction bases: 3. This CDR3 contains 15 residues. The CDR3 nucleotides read TGCGCCAGCAGCCAGGGACAGGGGCACACCGGGGAGCTGTTTTTT. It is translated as CASSQGQGHTGELFF. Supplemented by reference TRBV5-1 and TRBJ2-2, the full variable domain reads KAGVTQTPRYLIKTRGQQVTLSCSPISGHRSVSWYQQTPGQGLQFLFEYFSETQRNKGNFPGRFSGRQFSNSRSEMNVSTLELGDSALYLCASSQGQGHTGELFFGEGSRLTVL.

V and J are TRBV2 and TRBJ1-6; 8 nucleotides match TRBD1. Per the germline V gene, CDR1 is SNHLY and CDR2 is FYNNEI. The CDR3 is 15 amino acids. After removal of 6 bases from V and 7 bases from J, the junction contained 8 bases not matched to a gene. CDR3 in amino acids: CASRNLGQGNSPLHF. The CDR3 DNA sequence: TGTGCCAGCAGGAACCTTGGACAGGGAAATTCACCCCTCCACTTT.

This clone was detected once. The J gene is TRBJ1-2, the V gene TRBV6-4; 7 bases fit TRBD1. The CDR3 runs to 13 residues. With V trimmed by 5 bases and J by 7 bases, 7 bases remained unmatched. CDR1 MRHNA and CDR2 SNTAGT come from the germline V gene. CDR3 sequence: CASSKTGTLGYTF. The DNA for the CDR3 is TGTGCCAGCAGTAAGACAGGGACGCTTGGCTACACCTTC.

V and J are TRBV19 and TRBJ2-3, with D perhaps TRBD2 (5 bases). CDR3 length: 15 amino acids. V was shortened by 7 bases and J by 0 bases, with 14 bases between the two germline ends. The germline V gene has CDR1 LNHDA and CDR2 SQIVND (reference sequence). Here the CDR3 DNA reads TGTGCCAGTAAGAGGGTGGATCGTAGCACAGATACGCAGTATTTT. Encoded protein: CASKRVDRSTDTQYF. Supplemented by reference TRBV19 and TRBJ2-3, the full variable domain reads DGGITQSPKYLFRKEGQNVTLSCEQNLNHDAMYWYRQDPGQGLRLIYYSQIVNDFQKGDIAEGYSVSREKKESFPLTVTSAQKNPTAFYLCASKRVDRSTDTQYFGPGTRLTVL.

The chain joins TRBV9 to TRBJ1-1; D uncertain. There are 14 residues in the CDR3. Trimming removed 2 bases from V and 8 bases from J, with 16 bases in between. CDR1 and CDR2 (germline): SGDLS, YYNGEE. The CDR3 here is CASSVGGEGMEAFF. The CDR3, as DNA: TGTGCCAGCAGCGTTGGCGGGGAGGGAATGGAAGCTTTCTTT.

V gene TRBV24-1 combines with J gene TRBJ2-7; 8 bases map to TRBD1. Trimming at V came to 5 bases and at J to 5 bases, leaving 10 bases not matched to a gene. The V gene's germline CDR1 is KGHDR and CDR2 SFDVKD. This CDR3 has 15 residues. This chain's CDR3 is CATSATDRERHEQYF. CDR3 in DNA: TGTGCCACCAGTGCCACGGACAGGGAAAGACACGAGCAGTACTTC.

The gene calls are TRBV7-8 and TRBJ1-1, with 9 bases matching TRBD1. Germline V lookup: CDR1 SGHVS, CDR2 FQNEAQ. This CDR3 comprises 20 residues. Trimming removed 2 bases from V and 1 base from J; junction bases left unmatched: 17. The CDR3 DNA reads TGTGCCAGCAGCTTAATCCGAACAGGGGGCGGGGGTAATCCGAACACTGAAGCTTTCTTT. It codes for CASSLIRTGGGGNPNTEAFF. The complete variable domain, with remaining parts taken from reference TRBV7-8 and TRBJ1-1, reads GAGVSQSPRYKVAKRGQDVALRCDPISGHVSLFWYQQALGQGPEFLTYFQNEAQLDKSGLPSDRFFAERPEGSVSTLKIQRTQQEDSAVYLCASSLIRTGGGGNPNTEAFFGQGTRLTVV.

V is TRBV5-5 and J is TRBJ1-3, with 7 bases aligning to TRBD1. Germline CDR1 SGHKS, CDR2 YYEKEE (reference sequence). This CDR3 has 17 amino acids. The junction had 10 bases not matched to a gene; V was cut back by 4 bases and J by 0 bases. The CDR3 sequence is CASSPNRGLSSGNTIYF. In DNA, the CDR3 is TGTGCCAGCAGCCCGAACAGGGGCCTTAGCTCTGGAAACACCATATATTTT.

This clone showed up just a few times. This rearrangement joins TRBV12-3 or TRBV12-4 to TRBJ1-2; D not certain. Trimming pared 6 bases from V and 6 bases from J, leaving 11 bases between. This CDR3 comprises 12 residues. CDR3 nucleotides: TGTGCCAGCAGGGCCCCCCTTCATGGCTACACCTTC. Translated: CASRAPLHGYTF.

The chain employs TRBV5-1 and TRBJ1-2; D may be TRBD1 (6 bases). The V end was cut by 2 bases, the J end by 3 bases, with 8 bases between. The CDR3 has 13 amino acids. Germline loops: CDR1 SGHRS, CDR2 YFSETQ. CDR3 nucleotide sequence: TGCGCCAGCAGCTTTGAGGGGGACTATGGCTACACCTTC. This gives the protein CASSFEGDYGYTF.

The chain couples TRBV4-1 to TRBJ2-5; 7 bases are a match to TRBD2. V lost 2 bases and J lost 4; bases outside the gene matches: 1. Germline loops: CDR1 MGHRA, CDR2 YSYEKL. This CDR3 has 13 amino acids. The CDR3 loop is CASSQPGGETQYF. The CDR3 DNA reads TGCGCCAGCAGCCAACCGGGGGGAGAGACCCAGTACTTC.

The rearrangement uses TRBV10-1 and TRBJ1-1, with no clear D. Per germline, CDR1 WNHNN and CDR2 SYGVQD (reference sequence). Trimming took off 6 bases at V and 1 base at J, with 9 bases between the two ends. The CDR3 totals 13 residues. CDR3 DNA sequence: TGCGCCAGCAGGGTTTCGGGGAACACTGAAGCTTTCTTT. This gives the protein CASRVSGNTEAFF.

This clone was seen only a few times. CDR3 in amino acids: CASSQGGGNTIYF. CDR3 DNA: TGTGCCAGCAGCCAGGGAGGTGGAAACACCATATATTTT. The gene calls are TRBV7-9 and TRBJ1-3; D is perhaps TRBD1 (5 bases). Trimming left V 5 bases short and J 3 bases short, with 8 bases between. The CDR3 totals 13 residues. Germline CDR1 reads SEHNR; CDR2 reads FQNEAQ (reference sequence).